Listed below are T cell receptor beta chains from one sample, sequenced in a study of T cells after yellow fever vaccination. TCRdb independently ran MiXCR on the 5' RACE reads; one entry per CDR3 protein. The repertoire holds about 68,000 distinct CDR3 sequences, more than 6.5% seen once, with around a third in the top ten. Here the sequenced sample was CD8+ T cells sorted from PBMCs, taken about 41 days after the first yellow fever vaccination. These receptors all come from a man aged 18 to 35 who received the YFV17D yellow fever vaccine. The CDR3 runs from the conserved cysteine through the conserved F or W. D genes are given only for firm matches. Only part of the rows carry a size: once, few, many, or a class if the clone is expanded.

d_gene,v_gene,abundance,j_gene,CDR3aa,CDR3nt
NA,TRBV15,NA,TRBJ1-4,CATSRGATNEKLFF,TGTGCCACCAGCAGAGGAGCAACTAATGAAAAACTGTTTTTT
NA,TRBV6-2/TRBV6-3,many,TRBJ2-3,CASSWGRETDTQYF,TGTGCCAGCAGTTGGGGCAGGGAAACAGATACGCAGTATTTT
TRBD2,TRBV11-2,many,TRBJ2-2,CASSIGLAGDLYDTGELFF,TGTGCCAGCAGCATAGGACTAGCGGGGGACCTCTACGACACCGGGGAGCTGTTTTTT
NA,TRBV5-6,NA,TRBJ1-1,CASSLGGEAFF,TGTGCCAGCAGCTTAGGGGGGGAAGCTTTCTTT
NA,TRBV5-1,many,TRBJ2-2,CASRYNTGELFF,TGCGCCAGCAGGTATAACACCGGGGAGCTGTTTTTT
NA,TRBV7-9,many,TRBJ1-1,CASSLISGEAFF,TGTGCCAGCAGCTTAATCTCGGGTGAAGCTTTCTTT
TRBD2,TRBV6-2/TRBV6-3,many,TRBJ2-1,CASSTSSGTSYDEQFF,TGTGCCAGCAGTACGTCCTCCGGGACTAGTTATGATGAGCAGTTCTTC
TRBD2,TRBV10-3,many,TRBJ2-7,CAIGLAYEQYF,TGTGCCATCGGACTAGCGTACGAGCAGTACTTC
TRBD1,TRBV4-1,many,TRBJ1-5,CASSQTKTGGNQPQHF,TGCGCCAGCAGCCAAACTAAGACAGGGGGCAATCAGCCCCAGCATTTT
TRBD2,TRBV25-1,NA,TRBJ2-1,CASSEVVWKAGAYNEQFF,TGTGCCAGCAGTGAAGTCGTTTGGAAAGCGGGGGCGTACAATGAGCAGTTCTTC
NA,TRBV14,NA,TRBJ2-5,CASSQEWPPTERQETQYF,TGTGCCAGCAGCCAAGAGTGGCCCCCGACGGAAAGACAAGAGACCCAGTACTTC
NA,TRBV25-1,NA,TRBJ1-4,CASSRRLHEKLFF,TGTGCCAGCAGTAGGAGGTTACATGAAAAACTGTTTTTT
NA,TRBV12-5,few,TRBJ2-2,CASGSYIGETGELFF,TGTGCTAGTGGTTCATACATCGGCGAGACCGGGGAGCTGTTTTTT